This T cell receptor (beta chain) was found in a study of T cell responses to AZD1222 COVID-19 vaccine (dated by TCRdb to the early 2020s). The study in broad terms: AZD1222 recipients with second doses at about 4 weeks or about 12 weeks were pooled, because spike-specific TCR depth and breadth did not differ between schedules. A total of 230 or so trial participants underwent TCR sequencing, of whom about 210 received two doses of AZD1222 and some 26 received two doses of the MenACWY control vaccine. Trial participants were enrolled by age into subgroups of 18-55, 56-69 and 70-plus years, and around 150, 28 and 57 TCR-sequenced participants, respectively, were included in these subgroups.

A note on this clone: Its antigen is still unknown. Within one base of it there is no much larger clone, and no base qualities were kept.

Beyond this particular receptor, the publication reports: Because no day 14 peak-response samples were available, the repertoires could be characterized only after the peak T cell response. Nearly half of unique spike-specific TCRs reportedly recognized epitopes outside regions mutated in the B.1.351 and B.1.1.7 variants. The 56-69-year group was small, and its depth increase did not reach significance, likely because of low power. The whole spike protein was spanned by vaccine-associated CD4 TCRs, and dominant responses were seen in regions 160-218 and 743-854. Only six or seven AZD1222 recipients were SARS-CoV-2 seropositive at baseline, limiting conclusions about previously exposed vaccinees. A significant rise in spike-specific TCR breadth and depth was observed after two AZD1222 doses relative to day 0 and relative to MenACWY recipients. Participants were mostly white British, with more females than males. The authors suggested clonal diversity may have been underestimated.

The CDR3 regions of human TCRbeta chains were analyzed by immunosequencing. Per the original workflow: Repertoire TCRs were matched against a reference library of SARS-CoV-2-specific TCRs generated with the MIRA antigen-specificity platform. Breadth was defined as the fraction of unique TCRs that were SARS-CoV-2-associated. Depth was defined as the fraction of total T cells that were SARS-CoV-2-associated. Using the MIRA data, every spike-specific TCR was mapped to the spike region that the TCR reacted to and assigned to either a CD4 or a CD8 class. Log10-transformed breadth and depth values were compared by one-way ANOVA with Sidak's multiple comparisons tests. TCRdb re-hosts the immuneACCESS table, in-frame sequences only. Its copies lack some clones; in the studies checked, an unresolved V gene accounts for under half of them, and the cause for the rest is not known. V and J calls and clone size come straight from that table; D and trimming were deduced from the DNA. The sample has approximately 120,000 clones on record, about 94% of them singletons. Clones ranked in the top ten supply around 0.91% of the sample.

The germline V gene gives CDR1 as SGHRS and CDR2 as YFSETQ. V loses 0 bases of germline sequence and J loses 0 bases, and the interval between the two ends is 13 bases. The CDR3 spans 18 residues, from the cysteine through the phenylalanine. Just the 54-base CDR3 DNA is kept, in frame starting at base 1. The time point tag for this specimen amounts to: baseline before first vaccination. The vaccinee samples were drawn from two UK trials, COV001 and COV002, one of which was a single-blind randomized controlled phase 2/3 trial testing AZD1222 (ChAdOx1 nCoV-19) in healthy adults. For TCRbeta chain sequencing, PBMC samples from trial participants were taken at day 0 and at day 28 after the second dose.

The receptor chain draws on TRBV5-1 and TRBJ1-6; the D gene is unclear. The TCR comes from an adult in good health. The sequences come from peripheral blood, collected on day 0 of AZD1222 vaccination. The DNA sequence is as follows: TGCGCCAGCAGCTTGGTGGGCCGAACGAGCTCCTATAATTCACCCCTCCACTTT. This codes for CASSLVGRTSSYNSPLHF.